This TCR beta chain is from a study of technical replicates of blood from a handful of donors. Sequencing used immunoSEQ multiplex PCR; TCRdb keeps in-frame clones, though not all of them. The data contain 75,000 to 95,000 clones, nearly 97% of them seen just once; the ten biggest clones take up approximately 0.26%. The germline V gene has CDR1 MGHRA and CDR2 YSYEKL. The CDR3 consists of 19 residues. V shed 1 base and J shed 4 bases, with 23 bases lying between them. The origin of this receptor is a human donor in good health. Sequenced sample: T cells isolated from PBMCs. This chain joins TRBV4-1 and TRBJ2-1, with D perhaps TRBD2 (6 bases). In DNA form, the CDR3 reads TGCGCCAGCAGCCAAGTAGCGTTCGTGGGACTTAGCGGATACAATGAGCAGTTCTTC. This gives the protein CASSQVAFVGLSGYNEQFF.